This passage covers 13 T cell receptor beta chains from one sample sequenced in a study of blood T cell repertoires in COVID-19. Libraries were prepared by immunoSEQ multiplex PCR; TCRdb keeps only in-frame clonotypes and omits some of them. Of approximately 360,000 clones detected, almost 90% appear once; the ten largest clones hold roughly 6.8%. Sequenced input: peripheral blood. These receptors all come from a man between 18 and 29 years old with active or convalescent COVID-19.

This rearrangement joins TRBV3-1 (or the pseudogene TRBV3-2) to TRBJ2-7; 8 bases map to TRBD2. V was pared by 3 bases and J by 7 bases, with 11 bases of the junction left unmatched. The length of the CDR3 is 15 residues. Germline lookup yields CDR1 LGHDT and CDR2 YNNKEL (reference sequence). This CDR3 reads CASSQLAGTGAEQYF. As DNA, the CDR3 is TGTGCCAGCAGCCAGTTAGCGGGAACGGGAGCGGAGCAGTACTTC.

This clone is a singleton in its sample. The CDR3 nucleotides read TGTGCCAGCAGAACTGACAGGGCCCAAGAGACCCAGTACTTC. Translation gives CASRTDRAQETQYF. The chain carries TRBV27 and TRBJ2-5, with 7 bases lining up with TRBD1. CDR1 MNHEY and CDR2 SMNVEV come from the germline V gene (reference sequence). The V segment lost 6 bases and the J segment 1 base; nucleotides outside the gene matches: 5. The CDR3 contains 14 residues.

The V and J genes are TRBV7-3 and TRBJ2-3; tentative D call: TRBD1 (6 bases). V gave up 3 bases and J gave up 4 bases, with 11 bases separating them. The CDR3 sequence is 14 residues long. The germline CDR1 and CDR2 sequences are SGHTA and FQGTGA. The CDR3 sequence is CASSLGPGADTQYF. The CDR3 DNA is TGTGCCAGCAGCTTGGGCCCAGGGGCAGATACGCAGTATTTT. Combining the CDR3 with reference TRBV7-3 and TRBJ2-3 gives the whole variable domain GAGVSQTPSNKVTEKGKYVELRCDPISGHTALYWYRQSLGQGPEFLIYFQGTGAADDSGLPNDRFFAVRPEGSVSTLKIQRTERGDSAVYLCASSLGPGADTQYFGPGTRLTVL.

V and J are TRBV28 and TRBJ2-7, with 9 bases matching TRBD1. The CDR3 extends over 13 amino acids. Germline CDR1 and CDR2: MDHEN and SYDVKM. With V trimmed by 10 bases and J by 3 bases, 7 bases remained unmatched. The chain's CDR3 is CATRDRGVYEQYF. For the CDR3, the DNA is TGTGCCACCCGAGACAGGGGGGTCTACGAGCAGTACTTC.

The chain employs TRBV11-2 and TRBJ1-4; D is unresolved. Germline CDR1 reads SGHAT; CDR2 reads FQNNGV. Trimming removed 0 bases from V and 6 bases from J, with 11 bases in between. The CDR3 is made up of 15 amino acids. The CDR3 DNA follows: TGTGCCAGCAGCTTAGATACCATTGGCTATGAAAAACTGTTTTTT. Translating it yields CASSLDTIGYEKLFF.

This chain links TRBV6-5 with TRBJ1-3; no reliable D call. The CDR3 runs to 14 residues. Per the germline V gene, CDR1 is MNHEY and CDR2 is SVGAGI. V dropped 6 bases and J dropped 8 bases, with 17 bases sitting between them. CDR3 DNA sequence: TGTGCCAGCAGGGAGGACCTTAACCGGGACACCATATATTTT. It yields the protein CASREDLNRDTIYF.

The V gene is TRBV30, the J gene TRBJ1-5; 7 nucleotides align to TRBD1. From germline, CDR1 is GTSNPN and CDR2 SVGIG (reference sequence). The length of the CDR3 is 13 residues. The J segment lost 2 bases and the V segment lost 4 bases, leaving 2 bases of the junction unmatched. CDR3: CAWNGQGNQPQHF. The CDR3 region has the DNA TGTGCCTGGAACGGACAGGGCAATCAGCCCCAGCATTTT.

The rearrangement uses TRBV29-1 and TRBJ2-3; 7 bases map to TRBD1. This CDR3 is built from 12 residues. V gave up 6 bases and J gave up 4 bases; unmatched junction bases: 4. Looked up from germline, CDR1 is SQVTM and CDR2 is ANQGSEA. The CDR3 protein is CSVETGADTQYF. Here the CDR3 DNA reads TGCAGCGTCGAAACAGGGGCAGATACGCAGTATTTT.

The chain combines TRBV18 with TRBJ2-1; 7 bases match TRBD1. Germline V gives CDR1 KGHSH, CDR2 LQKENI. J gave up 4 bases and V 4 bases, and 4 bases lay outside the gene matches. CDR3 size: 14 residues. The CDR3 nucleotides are TGTGCCAGCTCACTGTCAGGGGGTTACAATGAGCAGTTCTTC. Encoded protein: CASSLSGGYNEQFF.

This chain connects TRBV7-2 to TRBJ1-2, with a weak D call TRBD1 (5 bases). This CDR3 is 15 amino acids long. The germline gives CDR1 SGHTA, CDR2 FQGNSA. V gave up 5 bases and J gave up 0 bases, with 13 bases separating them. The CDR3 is CASSPAGLANYGYTF. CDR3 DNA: TGTGCCAGCAGCCCGGCAGGGCTAGCTAACTATGGCTACACCTTC.

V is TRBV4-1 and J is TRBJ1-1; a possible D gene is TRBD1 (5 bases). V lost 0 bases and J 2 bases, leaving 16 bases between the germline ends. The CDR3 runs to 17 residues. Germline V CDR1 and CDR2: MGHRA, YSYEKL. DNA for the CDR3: TGCGCCAGCAGCCAAGATGCTCGGACCGGACAAAACACTGAAGCTTTCTTT. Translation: CASSQDARTGQNTEAFF.

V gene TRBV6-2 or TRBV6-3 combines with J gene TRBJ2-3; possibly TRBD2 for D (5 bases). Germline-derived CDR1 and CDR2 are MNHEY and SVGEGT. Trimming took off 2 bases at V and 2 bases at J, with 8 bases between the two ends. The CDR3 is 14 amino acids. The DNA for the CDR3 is TGTGCCAGCAGTTACGGACTCCCCACAGATACGCAGTATTTT. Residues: CASSYGLPTDTQYF.

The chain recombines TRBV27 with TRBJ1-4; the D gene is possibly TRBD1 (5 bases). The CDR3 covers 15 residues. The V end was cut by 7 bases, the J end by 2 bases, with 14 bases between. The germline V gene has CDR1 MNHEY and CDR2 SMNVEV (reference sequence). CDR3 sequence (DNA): TGTGCCAGCACCGAAAGCGGGGGTACTAATGAAAAACTGTTTTTT. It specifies CASTESGGTNEKLFF. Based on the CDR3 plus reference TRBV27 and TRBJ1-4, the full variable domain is EAQVTQNPRYLITVTGKKLTVTCSQNMNHEYMSWYRQDPGLGLRQIYYSMNVEVTDKGDVPEGYKVSRKEKRNFPLILESPSPNQTSLYFCASTESGGTNEKLFFGSGTQLSVL.